Following are 29 T cell receptor beta chains from one sample sequenced in a study of blood T cells in healthy people across ages. The authors ran a second PCR of about 6 to 11 cycles using a sample-barcoded 5' primer and a J-beta primer mix. One entry per CDR3 protein results from TCRdb running MiXCR on the 5' RACE reads. The sample has approximately 1.5 million distinct CDR3 sequences, roughly 30% seen once. Sequenced sample: blood. The receptors stem from a woman aged 30 to 39 in good health.

V usage is TRBV4-1 and J usage is TRBJ1-1; 9 positions match TRBD1. V lost 0 bases to trimming and J lost 1 base; unmatched junction nucleotides: 9. CDR3 length: 18 amino acids. Germline-derived CDR1 and CDR2 are MGHRA and YSYEKL. CDR3 sequence: CASSQDEDRGGANTEAFF. The CDR3 DNA reads TGCGCCAGCAGCCAAGATGAGGACAGGGGCGGGGCGAACACTGAAGCTTTCTTT.

This chain uses TRBV6-6 with TRBJ1-5, with 7 bases that match TRBD1. CDR1 is MNHNY, CDR2 SVGAGI, per germline (reference sequence). The CDR3 has 15 residues. V shed 6 bases, J shed 2 bases, and the junction held 7 bases outside the gene matches. The CDR3 reads CASSPRGVGNQPQHF. The CDR3 nucleotides read TGTGCCAGCAGCCCCAGGGGGGTGGGCAATCAGCCCCAGCATTTT.

The CDR3 nucleotides are TGTGCCAGCAGCTCACAGGGATTCTATAATTCACCCCTCCACTTT. Translating it yields CASSSQGFYNSPLHF. The V gene is TRBV7-2, the J gene TRBJ1-6, with D possibly matching TRBD1 (6 bases). Trimming cost V 4 bases and J 3 bases, with 10 bases left between them. CDR3 length: 15 residues. Germline assignment: CDR1 SGHTA and CDR2 FQGNSA.

This clonotype was found a few times. V usage is TRBV10-3 and J usage is TRBJ2-6; perhaps TRBD2 as D (6 bases). This CDR3 region has 15 residues. Germline V lookup: CDR1 ENHRY, CDR2 SYGVKD. Trimming stripped 8 bases from V and 5 bases from J, with 16 bases between. In DNA form, the CDR3 reads TGTGCCATCCTCCCTGGCCGGGGGAGGGCCAACGTCCTGACTTTC. Its protein product is CAILPGRGRANVLTF.

This clonotype appeared a few times. The CDR3 loop is CASSPHRQDSGANVLTF. CDR3 nucleotides: TGTGCCAGCAGCCCCCACAGGCAGGACTCTGGGGCCAACGTCCTGACTTTC. J is TRBJ2-6 and V is TRBV4-2, with D possibly matching TRBD1 (5 bases). Looked up from germline, CDR1 is LGHNA and CDR2 is YNFKEQ. The CDR3 has 17 residues. V was pared by 4 bases and J by 0 bases, with 13 bases between.

This clonotype was counted only a few times. The CDR3 loop is CASSSGGYSNQPQHF. CDR3 nucleotides: TGTGCCAGCAGTTCAGGAGGGTATAGCAATCAGCCCCAGCATTTT. The chain links TRBV6-1 to TRBJ1-5, with D hard to call. The V gene lost 5 bases and the J gene lost 0 bases, with 11 bases spanning the gap. The CDR3 is 15 amino acids. Germline V CDR1 and CDR2: MNHNS, SASEGT.

The sample holds many counts of this clonotype. The rearrangement uses TRBV20-1 and TRBJ2-1; 10 nucleotides match TRBD2. CDR1 and CDR2 (germline): DFQATT, SNEGSKA (reference sequence). The CDR3 spans 16 residues. With V trimmed by 0 bases and J by 1 base, 3 bases remained unmatched. CDR3 DNA: TGCAGTGCTAGAGATCCTAGCGGGAGTTCCTACAATGAGCAGTTCTTC. Its protein is CSARDPSGSSYNEQFF.

This chain links TRBV7-3 with TRBJ1-4, with no clear D. Trimming left V 0 bases short and J 8 bases short, with 7 bases between. The CDR3 runs to 13 residues. Germline V gene sequence: CDR1 SGHTA, CDR2 FQGTGA. CDR3 sequence: CASSLTVGEKLFF. The CDR3 DNA is TGTGCCAGCAGCTTAACGGTGGGGGAAAAACTGTTTTTT.

The rearrangement joins TRBV12-3 or TRBV12-4 to TRBJ2-3, with 7 bases that match TRBD2. The trim removed 6 bases at V and 4 bases at J, leaving 10 bases unmatched. The CDR3 spans 15 residues. CDR3 loop: CASSYTSGGPDTQYF. In DNA form, the CDR3 reads TGTGCCAGCAGCTATACCTCGGGAGGCCCAGATACGCAGTATTTT.

This rearrangement joins TRBV5-1 to TRBJ1-6; D is perhaps TRBD1 (5 bases). This CDR3 is 15 amino acids long. The germline V gene has CDR1 SGHRS and CDR2 YFSETQ. V shed 1 base and J shed 10 bases, with 15 bases lying between them. CDR3 region: CASSLQTVKESPLHF. The CDR3 DNA sequence: TGCGCCAGCAGCTTGCAGACAGTCAAAGAATCACCCCTCCACTTT.

This CDR3 is CASRPTSGPDHYEQYF. DNA for the CDR3: TGTGCCAGCCGACCGACTAGCGGGCCTGACCACTACGAGCAGTACTTC. The chain employs TRBV12-3 or TRBV12-4 and TRBJ2-7; 10 nucleotides agree with TRBD2. This CDR3 region has 16 residues. Trimming took 8 bases from V and 3 from J; bases not matched to a gene: 13.

This clonotype was counted many times. The genes are TRBV7-9 and TRBJ2-7; D is possibly TRBD2 (5 bases). The CDR3 consists of 15 residues. Germline loops: CDR1 SEHNR, CDR2 FQNEAQ (reference sequence). V gave up 6 bases and J gave up 4 bases, with 19 bases separating them. DNA of the CDR3: TGTGCCAGCAGGCCGCCCTCAGCGGACCGATACGAGCAGTACTTC. Encoded protein: CASRPPSADRYEQYF. Looking up the rest from reference TRBV7-9 and TRBJ2-7 gives the full variable domain: DTGVSQNPRHKITKRGQNVTFRCDPISEHNRLYWYRQTLGQGPEFLTYFQNEAQLEKSRLLSDRFSAERPKGSFSTLEIQRTEQGDSAMYLCASRPPSADRYEQYFGPGTRLTVT.

This clonotype came up a few times. V usage is TRBV15 and J usage is TRBJ2-1; 9 bases fit TRBD1. Looked up from germline, CDR1 is LNHNV and CDR2 is YYDKDF (reference sequence). The CDR3 runs to 12 residues. V dropped 1 base and J dropped 15; count of bases not matched to a gene: 4. CDR3 region: CATSRAGTGMFF. Written as DNA, the CDR3 is TGTGCCACCAGCAGAGCCGGGACAGGGATGTTCTTC.

On this clonotype itself: One junction end disagrees with the germline gene, perhaps due to a read error. V and J are TRBV12-3 or TRBV12-4 and TRBJ2-4, with 12 bases that match TRBD2. TRBJ2-7 explains the end of the DNA better; the J call may be wrong. The CDR3 consists of 15 residues. The CDR3 DNA sequence: TGTGCCAGTAGTTCCTCGACTAGCGGGGGTCACGAGCAGTACTTC. It codes for CASSSSTSGGHEQYF.

This clonotype has only a few counts. The V and J genes are TRBV20-1 and TRBJ1-2; no clear D gene. CDR1 and CDR2 from the germline V gene are DFQATT and SNEGSKA (reference sequence). The CDR3 contains 13 residues. The V gene lost 2 bases and the J gene lost 5 bases, with 12 bases spanning the gap. The CDR3 loop is CSARSPDPYGYTF. CDR3 sequence (DNA): TGCAGTGCTAGATCCCCAGACCCTTATGGCTACACCTTC.

Concerning this clonotype itself: It is unclear where the CDR3 begins or ends on the DNA, so no DNA is shown, and the CDR3 is as TCRdb lists it. This chain joins TRBV3-1 and TRBJ2-3; the D segment call TRBD2 is taken from the table without a DNA check. The CDR3 spans 19 amino acids, including both terminal residues. CDR1 and CDR2 (germline): LGHDT, YNNKEL (reference sequence). Here the CDR3 reads CASSQENPFGSGGTDTQYF.

The chain recombines TRBV12-3 or TRBV12-4 with TRBJ1-2; TRBD1 might be the D (6 bases). The CDR3 totals 13 residues. The ends were cut back, 5 bases at V and 3 bases at J, with 10 bases in the middle. DNA for the CDR3: TGTGCCAGCAGTATCAGGGGTGACTATGGCTACACCTTC. Its translation is CASSIRGDYGYTF.

This clonotype was observed a few times. The rearrangement links TRBV7-9 to TRBJ2-1; no clear D. This CDR3 spans 14 amino acids. V was cut by 5 bases and J by 9 bases, with 17 bases left in between. The germline V gene has CDR1 SEHNR and CDR2 FQNEAQ (reference sequence). The CDR3: CASSHLDGRSEQFF. The CDR3 DNA reads as TGTGCCAGCAGCCATTTAGACGGCAGGAGTGAGCAGTTCTTC.

There are a few counts of this clonotype. The chain carries TRBV7-9 and TRBJ2-3; possibly TRBD2 for D (6 bases). Germline V gene data show CDR1 as SEHNR and CDR2 as FQNEAQ (reference sequence). The CDR3 runs to 16 residues. Trimming left V 5 bases short and J 8 bases short, with 23 bases between. CDR3 loop: CASSERAKGTGGTQYF. The CDR3 DNA reads as TGTGCCAGCAGCGAGCGGGCTAAGGGGACCGGGGGTACGCAGTATTTT. The variable domain in full, completed from reference TRBV7-9 and TRBJ2-3, reads DTGVSQNPRHKITKRGQNVTFRCDPISEHNRLYWYRQTLGQGPEFLTYFQNEAQLEKSRLLSDRFSAERPKGSFSTLEIQRTEQGDSAMYLCASSERAKGTGGTQYFGPGTRLTVL.

This clonotype was counted only a few times. The chain couples TRBV7-6 to TRBJ2-5; 15 nucleotides match TRBD2. CDR1 is SGHVS and CDR2 is FNYEAQ in the germline V gene. This CDR3 region has 18 residues. The J segment lost 5 bases and the V segment lost 5 bases, leaving 12 bases of the junction unmatched. CDR3 DNA: TGTGCCAGCAGCGCCCTTGGGACTAGCGGGGGGTGGCGGGAGACCCAGTACTTC. Its protein is CASSALGTSGGWRETQYF.

Notes on this clonotype: The junction shows a germline mismatch at one end, possibly a read error. The CDR3 coding sequence is TGCGGTGCCTACGGGACAGGGAGTCAGCCTCAGCATTTT. Encoded protein: CGAYGTGSQPQHF. V usage is TRBV20-1 and J usage is TRBJ1-5; 9 bases are shared with TRBD1. The CDR3 extends over 13 amino acids. In germline, CDR1 is DFQATT, CDR2 SNEGSKA (reference sequence).

This clonotype has more than one count but fewer than ten. The chain combines TRBV7-9 with TRBJ2-1; D call uncertain. Germline V gene sequence: CDR1 SEHNR, CDR2 FQNEAQ (reference sequence). Trimming took 2 bases from V and 8 from J, leaving 13 bases between them. The CDR3 has 14 amino acids. The chain's CDR3 is CASSLFSWGDEQFF. Written as DNA, the CDR3 is TGTGCCAGCAGCTTATTTTCTTGGGGTGATGAGCAGTTCTTC.

To note about this clonotype: The junction does not match germline at one end; this may be a read error. This chain links TRBV6-5 with TRBJ2-1; 7 bases match TRBD2. CDR3 length: 14 residues. The V gene's germline CDR1 is MNHEY and CDR2 SVGAGI. The CDR3 sequence is CVSKAGVSYNEQFF. As DNA, the CDR3 is TGTGTCAGCAAGGCGGGGGTCTCCTACAATGAGCAGTTCTTC.

The chain joins TRBV3-1 to TRBJ1-2; D uncertain. Germline V gene lookup returns CDR1 LGHDT and CDR2 YNNKEL (reference sequence). There are 12 residues in the CDR3. V lost 1 base, J lost 5 bases, and 5 bases lay in between. CDR3 DNA: TGTGCCAGCAGCCAAGTATTTTATGGCTACACCTTC. Translated: CASSQVFYGYTF.

This clonotype was observed once. The rearrangement links TRBV19 to TRBJ2-5; possibly TRBD1 or TRBD2 for D (5 bases each). V dropped 3 bases and J dropped 1 base, with 12 bases sitting between them. The germline V gene encodes CDR1 LNHDA and CDR2 SQIVND (reference sequence). CDR3 length equals 15 residues. The CDR3 coding sequence is TGTGCCAGTAGTATTTCTTCGGGACCCCAAGAGACCCAGTACTTC. It encodes CASSISSGPQETQYF.

The chain's CDR3 is CSATGLGDTEAFF. The CDR3 DNA reads as TGCAGTGCTACCGGGCTTGGGGACACTGAAGCTTTCTTT. This sequence joins TRBV20-1 and TRBJ1-1; D is unresolved. Trimming shortened V by 4 bases and J by 3 bases, and 12 bases separated the two germline ends. The CDR3 spans 13 residues. Germline V CDR1 and CDR2: DFQATT, SNEGSKA (reference sequence).

The gene calls are TRBV20-1 and TRBJ2-7; D remains ambiguous. With 6 bases removed from V and 4 bases from J, the gap between germline ends came to 7 bases. Per the germline V gene, CDR1 is DFQATT and CDR2 is SNEGSKA (reference sequence). The length of the CDR3 is 10 residues. CDR3 sequence reads: CSARKYEQYF. In DNA form, the CDR3 reads TGCAGTGCCCGTAAATACGAGCAGTACTTC.

As concerns this clonotype: A read error is possible here, since a much larger clone lies one base away. The rearrangement joins TRBV20-1 to TRBJ2-7, with D perhaps TRBD1 (5 bases). The J call is doubtful: the DNA matches TRBJ2-5 better. Per germline, CDR1 DFQATT and CDR2 SNEGSKA (reference sequence). This CDR3 region has 13 residues. CDR3 region: CSARDSRRGTQYF. Written as DNA, the CDR3 is TGCAGTGCTAGGGATAGCAGAAGGGGGACCCAGTACTTC.

The chain joins TRBV5-1 to TRBJ2-7, with 9 nucleotides matching TRBD2. The CDR3 is made up of 14 amino acids. The germline CDR1 and CDR2 sequences are SGHRS and YFSETQ. The V and J ends lost 2 bases and 5 bases, in that order; junction bases with no gene match: 5. The CDR3 sequence is CASSFSSGIDEQYF. Here the CDR3 DNA reads TGCGCCAGCAGCTTTTCTAGCGGGATAGACGAGCAGTACTTC.